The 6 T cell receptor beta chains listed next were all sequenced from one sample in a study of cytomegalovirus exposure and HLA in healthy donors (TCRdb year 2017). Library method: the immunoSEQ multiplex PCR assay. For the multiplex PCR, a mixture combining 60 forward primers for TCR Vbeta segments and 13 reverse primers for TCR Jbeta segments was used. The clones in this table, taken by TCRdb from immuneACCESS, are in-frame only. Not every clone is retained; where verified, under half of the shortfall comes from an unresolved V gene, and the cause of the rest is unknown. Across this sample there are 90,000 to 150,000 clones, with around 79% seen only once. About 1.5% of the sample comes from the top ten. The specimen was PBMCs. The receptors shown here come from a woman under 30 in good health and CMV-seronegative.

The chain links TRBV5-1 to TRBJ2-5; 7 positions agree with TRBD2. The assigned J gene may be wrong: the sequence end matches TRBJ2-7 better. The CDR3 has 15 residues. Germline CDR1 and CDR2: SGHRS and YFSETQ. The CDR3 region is CASILYGRISYEQYF. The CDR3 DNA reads TGCGCCAGCATTCTTTACGGGAGGATCTCCTACGAGCAGTACTTC.

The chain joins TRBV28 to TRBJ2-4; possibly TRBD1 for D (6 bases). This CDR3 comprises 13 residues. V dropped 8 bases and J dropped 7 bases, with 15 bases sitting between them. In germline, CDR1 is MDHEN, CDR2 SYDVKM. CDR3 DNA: TGTGCCAGCCTGGGGGCCAGGCCTAACATTCAGTACTTC. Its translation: CASLGARPNIQYF. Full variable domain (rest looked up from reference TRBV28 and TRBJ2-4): DVKVTQSSRYLVKRTGEKVFLECVQDMDHENMFWYRQDPGLGLRLIYFSYDVKMKEKGDIPEGYSVSREKKERFSLILESASTNQTSMYLCASLGARPNIQYFGAGTRLSVL.

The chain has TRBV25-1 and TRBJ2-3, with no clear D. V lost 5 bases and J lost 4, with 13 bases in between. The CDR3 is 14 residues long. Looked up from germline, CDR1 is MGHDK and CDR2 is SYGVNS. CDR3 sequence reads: CASSPETFSDTQYF. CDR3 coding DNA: TGTGCCAGCAGTCCCGAGACTTTCTCAGATACGCAGTATTTT.

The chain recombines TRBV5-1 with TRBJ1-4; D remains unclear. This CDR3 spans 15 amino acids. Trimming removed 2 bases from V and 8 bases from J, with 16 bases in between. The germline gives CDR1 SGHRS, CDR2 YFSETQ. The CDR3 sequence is CASSFSQRVGEKLFF. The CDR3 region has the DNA TGCGCCAGCAGCTTCTCTCAGCGGGTAGGAGAAAAACTGTTTTTT.

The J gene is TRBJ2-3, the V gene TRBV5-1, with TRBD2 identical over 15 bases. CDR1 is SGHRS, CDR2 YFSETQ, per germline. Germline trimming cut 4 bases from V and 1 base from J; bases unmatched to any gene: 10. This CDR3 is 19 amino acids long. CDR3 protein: CASSTGLAGGQKGTDTQYF. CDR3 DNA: TGCGCCAGCAGCACAGGACTAGCGGGGGGGCAGAAAGGCACAGATACGCAGTATTTT.

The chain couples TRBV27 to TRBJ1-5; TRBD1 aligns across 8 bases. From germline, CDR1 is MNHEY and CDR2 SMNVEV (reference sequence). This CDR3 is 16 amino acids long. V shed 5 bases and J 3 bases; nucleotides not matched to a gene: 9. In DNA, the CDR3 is TGTGCCAGCAGTCTCCTTGGACAGGGACCCAATCAGCCCCAGCATTTT. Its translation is CASSLLGQGPNQPQHF.